This TCR beta chain is from a study of shared T cell receptors in the human thymus. The CDR3 totals 9 residues. V lost 7 bases, J lost 9 bases, and 7 bases lay in between. Germline V lookup: CDR1 MNHEY, CDR2 SMNVEV (reference sequence). Repertoires were generated with immunoSEQ multiplex PCR, while TCRdb's copy carries only in-frame clones and drops some. The table has some 700,000 clones, 85% to 90% seen once. This sample also appeared in a second study, on human thymus T cells.

The rearrangement uses TRBV27 and TRBJ2-7; D is undetermined. The sequenced sample consisted of thymocytes. This receptor was taken from a boy under three years old with a congenital heart defect. Written as DNA, the CDR3 is TGTGCCAGCACCCTCGGGCAGTACTTC. This translates into CASTLGQYF.